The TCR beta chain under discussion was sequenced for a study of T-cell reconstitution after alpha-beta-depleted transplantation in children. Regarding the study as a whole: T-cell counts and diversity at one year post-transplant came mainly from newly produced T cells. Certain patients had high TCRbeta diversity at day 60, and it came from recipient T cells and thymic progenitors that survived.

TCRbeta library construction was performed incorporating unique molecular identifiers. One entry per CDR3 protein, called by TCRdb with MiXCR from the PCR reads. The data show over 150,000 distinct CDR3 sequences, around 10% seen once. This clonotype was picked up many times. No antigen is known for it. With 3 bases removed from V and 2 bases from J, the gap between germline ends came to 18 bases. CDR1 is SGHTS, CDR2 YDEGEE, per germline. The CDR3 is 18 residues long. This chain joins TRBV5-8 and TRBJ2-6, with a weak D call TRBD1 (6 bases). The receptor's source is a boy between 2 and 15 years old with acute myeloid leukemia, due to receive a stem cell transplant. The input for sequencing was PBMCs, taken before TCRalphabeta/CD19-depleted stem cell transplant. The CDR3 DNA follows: TGTGCCAGCAGCTGGGGGCCAGAGGGTACCCCTGGGGCCAACGTCCTGACTTTC. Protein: CASSWGPEGTPGANVLTF.